These 30 T cell receptor beta chains originate from one sample sequenced in a study of T cell changes during pregnancy in multiple sclerosis. Method: immunoSEQ multiplex PCR; TCRdb's copy keeps in-frame clones and lacks some. Among approximately 48,000 clones listed, 90% to 95% were seen once. Source: CD4+ T cells from peripheral blood mononuclear cells, taken after pregnancy. The receptor set was obtained from a female donor with multiple sclerosis, enrolled in a pregnancy study.

This chain uses TRBV28 with TRBJ2-7; D remains ambiguous. The CDR3 is 16 amino acids. V shed 1 base and J shed 0 bases, with 13 bases lying between them. Germline CDR1 is MDHEN and CDR2 is SYDVKM. The CDR3 DNA follows: TGTGCCAGCAGTTTATATCGGCGAGGAAGCTCCTACGAGCAGTACTTC. It yields the protein CASSLYRRGSSYEQYF.

This clone was seen a single time. The genes are TRBV7-9 and TRBJ2-3; 12 bases are shared with TRBD2. Looked up from germline, CDR1 is SEHNR and CDR2 is FQNEAQ (reference sequence). V was pared by 5 bases and J by 4 bases, with 10 bases of the junction left unmatched. The CDR3 is made up of 17 amino acids. CDR3 sequence: CASSESQTSGSSDTQYF. As DNA, the CDR3 is TGTGCCAGCAGCGAATCCCAGACTAGCGGGAGTTCAGATACGCAGTATTTT. Using reference TRBV7-9 and TRBJ2-3 for the parts outside the CDR3, the full variable domain is DTGVSQNPRHKITKRGQNVTFRCDPISEHNRLYWYRQTLGQGPEFLTYFQNEAQLEKSRLLSDRFSAERPKGSFSTLEIQRTEQGDSAMYLCASSESQTSGSSDTQYFGPGTRLTVL.

The chain links TRBV19 to TRBJ2-2, with TRBD2 as a possible D gene (5 bases). The CDR3 sequence is 14 residues long. With 7 bases removed from V and 0 bases from J, the gap between germline ends came to 9 bases. Germline V gene sequence: CDR1 LNHDA, CDR2 SQIVND (reference sequence). CDR3 region: CASTMEANTGELFF. CDR3 in DNA: TGTGCCAGTACCATGGAGGCGAACACCGGGGAGCTGTTTTTT.

This rearrangement joins TRBV10-3 to TRBJ1-2; D is undetermined. Germline values: CDR1 ENHRY, CDR2 SYGVKD. The CDR3 sequence is 11 residues long. V was trimmed by 4 bases and J by 3 bases, leaving 3 bases between them. The DNA for the CDR3 is TGTGCCATCAGTGCTGACTATGGCTACACCTTC. Translation gives CAISADYGYTF.

The chain combines TRBV27 with TRBJ2-2; TRBD2 matches at 9 bases. The CDR3 loop spans 18 amino acids. The V gene end was trimmed by 1 base and the J gene end by 4 bases; junction bases not matched to a gene: 10. Germline-derived CDR1 and CDR2 are MNHEY and SMNVEV (reference sequence). The CDR3 DNA reads TGTGCCAGCAGTTTATTCGTCTCGGCGGGAGGGCCCACCGGGGAGCTGTTTTTT. Its protein is CASSLFVSAGGPTGELFF.

The rearrangement links TRBV5-1 to TRBJ1-1, with 9 bases that match TRBD1. Per the germline V gene, CDR1 is SGHRS and CDR2 is YFSETQ. The CDR3 runs 14 residues. The V gene end was trimmed by 7 bases and the J gene end by 1 base; junction bases not matched to a gene: 5. CDR3: CASQRGQGNTEAFF. The CDR3 DNA reads as TGCGCCAGCCAGCGGGGACAGGGGAACACTGAAGCTTTCTTT.

The chain recombines TRBV11-2 with TRBJ2-7; the D gene is possibly TRBD1 (6 bases). Trimming cost V 1 base and J 6 bases, with 16 bases left between them. This CDR3 spans 15 amino acids. Germline V gives CDR1 SGHAT, CDR2 FQNNGV. The DNA for the CDR3 is TGTGCCAGCAGCTTAGGGACCAACAGGGTGGGCGAGCAGTACTTC. Amino acid sequence: CASSLGTNRVGEQYF.

The genes are TRBV11-2 and TRBJ1-4, with D maybe TRBD1 (5 bases). In germline, CDR1 is SGHAT, CDR2 FQNNGV. Trimming shortened V by 0 bases and J by 7 bases, and 18 bases separated the two germline ends. The CDR3 covers 17 residues. This chain's CDR3 is CASSLEGRVSFSEKLFF. DNA for the CDR3: TGTGCCAGCAGCTTAGAGGGCAGGGTGTCTTTCAGTGAAAAACTGTTTTTT.

This clone was seen more than once but under ten times. The chain recombines TRBV19 with TRBJ1-5; perhaps TRBD1 as D (5 bases). Trimming removed 1 base at V and 6 bases at J, with 13 bases between. The CDR3 extends over 15 amino acids. CDR1 and CDR2 from the germline V gene are LNHDA and SQIVND (reference sequence). This CDR3 is CASSIGRAGGQPQHF. The CDR3 DNA follows: TGTGCCAGTAGTATAGGCAGGGCCGGGGGTCAGCCCCAGCATTTT.

The chain carries TRBV5-4 and TRBJ2-1, with 14 bases aligning to TRBD2. This CDR3 is built from 16 residues. Germline V gene lookup returns CDR1 SGHNT and CDR2 YYREEE (reference sequence). J gave up 7 bases and V 5 bases, and 8 bases lay outside the gene matches. Written as DNA, the CDR3 is TGTGCCAGCAGGACTGGGACTAGCGGGAGTTGGAATGAGCAGTTCTTC. Protein sequence: CASRTGTSGSWNEQFF. Looking up the rest from reference TRBV5-4 and TRBJ2-1 gives the full variable domain: ETGVTQSPTHLIKTRGQQVTLRCSSQSGHNTVSWYQQALGQGPQFIFQYYREEENGRGNFPPRFSGLQFPNYSSELNVNALELDDSALYLCASRTGTSGSWNEQFFGPGTRLTVL.

V gene TRBV2 combines with J gene TRBJ2-2, with D perhaps matching TRBD2 (6 bases). The CDR3 loop spans 14 amino acids. With 6 bases removed from V and 1 base from J, the gap between germline ends came to 9 bases. Germline CDR1 reads SNHLY; CDR2 reads FYNNEI. CDR3 in DNA: TGTGCCAGCAGGGCGGGGAGGAACACCGGGGAGCTGTTTTTT. It encodes CASRAGRNTGELFF.

The rearrangement links TRBV6-5 to TRBJ1-1; 7 bases match TRBD1. The V gene's germline CDR1 is MNHEY and CDR2 SVGAGI. The CDR3 is made up of 16 amino acids. The ends lost 2 bases at V and 4 bases at J; junction bases unmatched: 10. CDR3 sequence reads: CASSYGRGWTGTEAFF. The CDR3 DNA is TGTGCCAGCAGTTACGGCAGGGGGTGGACGGGCACTGAAGCTTTCTTT.

The chain links TRBV5-1 to TRBJ1-3, with D unresolved. V shed 0 bases and J shed 0 bases, with 7 bases lying between them. In germline, CDR1 is SGHRS, CDR2 YFSETQ. The CDR3 consists of 15 residues. The CDR3 DNA reads TGCGCCAGCAGCTTGGACCGCTACTCTGGAAACACCATATATTTT. The encoded protein is CASSLDRYSGNTIYF.

The chain combines TRBV28 with TRBJ2-2, with 8 bases fitting TRBD1. The CDR3 contains 16 residues. Germline lookup yields CDR1 MDHEN and CDR2 SYDVKM. V shed 6 bases, J shed 0 bases, and the junction held 6 bases outside the gene matches. CDR3 nucleotides: TGTGCCAGCAGGTTAATGACAGGGGCGAACACCGGGGAGCTGTTTTTT. Translation: CASRLMTGANTGELFF.

The chain combines TRBV5-8 with TRBJ1-1; D ambiguous. The CDR3 contains 15 residues. CDR1 and CDR2 from the germline V gene are SGHTS and YDEGEE. V lost 0 bases, J lost 7 bases, and 16 bases lay in between. The CDR3 region is CASSLVSAGYSEAFF. The CDR3 bases are TGTGCCAGCAGCTTGGTTTCGGCCGGTTACAGTGAAGCTTTCTTT. The variable domain in full, with the rest retrieved from reference TRBV5-8 and TRBJ1-1, is EAGVTQSPTHLIKTRGQQATLRCSPISGHTSVYWYQQALGLGLQFLLWYDEGEERNRGNFPPRFSGRQFPNYSSELNVNALELEDSALYLCASSLVSAGYSEAFFGQGTRLTVV.

This chain links TRBV18 with TRBJ1-1, with unresolved D. CDR1 and CDR2 (germline): KGHSH, LQKENI. Trimming stripped 0 bases from V and 0 bases from J, with 11 bases between. The CDR3 has 16 residues. The CDR3 loop is CASSPPVRVMNTEAFF. CDR3 DNA sequence: TGTGCCAGCTCACCACCCGTCCGGGTCATGAACACTGAAGCTTTCTTT.

The chain employs TRBV11-2 and TRBJ2-7; no reliable D call. Looked up from germline, CDR1 is SGHAT and CDR2 is FQNNGV. The V and J ends lost 5 bases and 0 bases respectively, with 14 bases between them. This CDR3 contains 15 residues. The CDR3 DNA sequence: TGTGCCAGCAGCCTGACCCCCGGAGACTCCTACGAGCAGTACTTC. Its protein product is CASSLTPGDSYEQYF.

The chain uses TRBV11-2 and TRBJ2-7; the match to TRBD1 covers 10 bases. This CDR3 is built from 17 residues. The germline gives CDR1 SGHAT, CDR2 FQNNGV. With V trimmed by 3 bases and J by 1 base, 9 bases remained unmatched. CDR3 sequence: CASSLGPGTGESYEQYF. In DNA, the CDR3 is TGTGCCAGCAGCTTGGGACCCGGGACAGGGGAATCCTACGAGCAGTACTTC.

The gene calls are TRBV7-2 and TRBJ2-3; D is uncertain. Germline values: CDR1 SGHTA, CDR2 FQGNSA. This CDR3 spans 13 amino acids. V was cut by 1 base and J by 6 bases, with 8 bases left in between. The CDR3 loop is CASSLVLRDTQYF. The CDR3 nucleotides are TGTGCCAGCAGCTTAGTATTGCGGGATACGCAGTATTTT. The full variable domain, rest sourced from reference TRBV7-2 and TRBJ2-3, is GAGVSQSPSNKVTEKGKDVELRCDPISGHTALYWYRQSLGQGLEFLIYFQGNSAPDKSGLPSDRFSAERTGGSVSTLTIQRTQQEDSAVYLCASSLVLRDTQYFGPGTRLTVL.

In this sample, this clone turned up a few times. The V and J genes are TRBV19 and TRBJ1-1; the D is unclear. This CDR3 has 13 amino acids. The germline V gene has CDR1 LNHDA and CDR2 SQIVND (reference sequence). V lost 6 bases and J lost 0, with 8 bases in between. CDR3 region: CASRLSMNTEAFF. The CDR3 DNA reads as TGTGCCAGTAGACTAAGTATGAACACTGAAGCTTTCTTT.

The rearrangement joins TRBV7-9 to TRBJ2-7, with unresolved D. Germline CDR1 SEHNR, CDR2 FQNEAQ (reference sequence). The CDR3 has 12 residues. Trimming pared 3 bases from V and 2 bases from J, leaving 5 bases between. For the CDR3, the DNA is TGTGCCAGCAGCTTCCAGACCTACGAGCAGTACTTC. Residues: CASSFQTYEQYF.

The chain employs TRBV5-5 and TRBJ1-2; 7 positions agree with TRBD1. Germline CDR1 is SGHKS and CDR2 is YYEKEE (reference sequence). V lost 2 bases and J lost 1; bases outside the gene matches: 2. The CDR3 consists of 14 residues. CDR3 nucleotide sequence: TGTGCCAGCAGCTTAGACAGGGTTAACTATGGCTACACCTTC. It translates to CASSLDRVNYGYTF.

The genes are TRBV29-1 and TRBJ2-1, with 10 bases identical to TRBD1. Per germline, CDR1 SQVTM and CDR2 ANQGSEA. The length of the CDR3 is 13 residues. V lost 6 bases to trimming and J lost 7 bases; unmatched junction nucleotides: 6. CDR3 in DNA: TGCAGCGTGGGACAGGGGTTTACAAATGAGCAGTTCTTC. It translates to CSVGQGFTNEQFF.

This clone was recorded once. This chain links TRBV2 with TRBJ1-2; TRBD1 matches at 7 bases. The junction had 14 bases not matched to a gene; V was cut back by 4 bases and J by 3 bases. This CDR3 has 17 residues. Germline V gives CDR1 SNHLY, CDR2 FYNNEI. The CDR3 is CASSGFRRDSYYYGYTF. CDR3 bases: TGTGCCAGCAGTGGGTTCAGAAGGGACAGTTATTACTATGGCTACACCTTC.

The chain has TRBV6-6 and TRBJ2-7; TRBD2 is a possible D gene (7 bases). Trimming stripped 8 bases from V and 2 bases from J, with 10 bases between. The CDR3 consists of 12 residues. Germline V gene lookup returns CDR1 MNHNY and CDR2 SVGAGI (reference sequence). The CDR3 loop reads CASWGGAYEQYF. The CDR3, as DNA: TGTGCCAGCTGGGGGGGCGCCTACGAGCAGTACTTC.

The chain uses TRBV10-2 and TRBJ1-4, with 8 bases that match TRBD1. CDR1 and CDR2 (germline): WSHSY, SAAADI. J was trimmed by 8 bases and V by 0 bases; bases with no gene match: 14. The CDR3 loop spans 18 amino acids. CDR3: CASSESGQGAAFREKLFF. The CDR3 DNA reads TGCGCCAGCAGTGAGTCGGGGCAGGGGGCCGCGTTCCGGGAAAAACTGTTTTTT.

The rearrangement joins TRBV6-1 to TRBJ1-5; D is unclear. Germline CDR1 reads MNHNS; CDR2 reads SASEGT. The V and J ends lost 2 bases and 0 bases respectively, with 11 bases between them. CDR3 size: 16 residues. The CDR3 coding sequence is TGTGCCAGCAGTGAACTTACACATAATAGCAATCAGCCCCAGCATTTT. It encodes CASSELTHNSNQPQHF.

The chain recombines TRBV6-4 with TRBJ2-3, with D perhaps matching TRBD1 (6 bases). Germline V gene data show CDR1 as MRHNA and CDR2 as SNTAGT. The CDR3 consists of 14 residues. Trimming cost V 8 bases and J 0 bases, with 12 bases left between them. In DNA form, the CDR3 reads TGTGCCAGCCGTCCGGACAGAAGCACAGATACGCAGTATTTT. Amino acid sequence: CASRPDRSTDTQYF.

CDR3 sequence (DNA): TGTGCTAGTGGTCCAGGGACAGGGCAAGAGACCCAGTACTTC. This codes for CASGPGTGQETQYF. The J gene is TRBJ2-5, the V gene TRBV12-5; 9 positions agree with TRBD1. The ends lost 5 bases at V and 2 bases at J; junction bases unmatched: 3. Germline CDR1 reads LGHNT; CDR2 reads FRNRAP. This CDR3 comprises 14 residues.

The genes are TRBV7-2 and TRBJ1-2; 8 bases are a match to TRBD1. The CDR3 length is 14 residues. The germline V gene has CDR1 SGHTA and CDR2 FQGNSA. Germline trimming cut 5 bases from V and 5 bases from J; bases unmatched to any gene: 7. The CDR3 loop reads CASSPVQGAYGYTF. For the CDR3, the DNA is TGTGCCAGCAGCCCGGTTCAGGGGGCATATGGCTACACCTTC.